These 5 T cell receptor beta chains were all obtained from the same sample, sequenced in a study of blood T cell repertoires in COVID-19. Profiling relied on immunoSEQ multiplex PCR, and the TCRdb table lists in-frame clones only, not all of them. The sample shows approximately 190,000 clones, less than 90% of them seen only once. Sequencing was carried out using peripheral blood. All receptors come from a human donor in a cohort sampled during active COVID-19.

The rearrangement joins TRBV21-1 to TRBJ2-2; TRBD1, the table's D call, was not compared with the DNA. TRBV21-1 is listed as a pseudogene. The CDR3 has 17 amino acids. The CDR3: CASLFFVGHLNTGELFF. CDR3 nucleotide sequence: TGTGCCAGCTTATTCTTTGTGGGACACCTGAACACCGGGGAGCTGTTTTTT.

The gene calls are TRBV15 and TRBJ2-1, with TRBD2 as a possible D gene (5 bases). The V gene's germline CDR1 is LNHNV and CDR2 YYDKDF (reference sequence). CDR3 length: 13 amino acids. Deletions cut 8 bases from V and 3 bases from J, with 11 bases between. The CDR3 coding sequence is TGTGCCACCGAGGGCGGATACTACAATGAGCAGTTCTTC. Translating it yields CATEGGYYNEQFF. The complete variable domain, with remaining parts taken from reference TRBV15 and TRBJ2-1, reads DAMVIQNPRYQVTQFGKPVTLSCSQTLNHNVMYWYQQKSSQAPKLLFHYYDKDFNNEADTPDNFQSRRPNTSFCFLDIRSPGLGDTAMYLCATEGGYYNEQFFGPGTRLTVL.

The rearrangement links TRBV2 to TRBJ2-1, with 15 bases matching TRBD2. Germline trimming cut 2 bases from V and 10 bases from J; bases unmatched to any gene: 3. This CDR3 has 15 residues. The germline gives CDR1 SNHLY, CDR2 FYNNEI. The DNA of the CDR3 is TGTGCCAGCAGTGAACGGACTAGCGGGAGGGGGGAGCAGTTCTTC. Translation: CASSERTSGRGEQFF.

This chain links TRBV18 with TRBJ2-2; maybe TRBD1 (6 bases). This CDR3 region has 15 residues. CDR1 and CDR2 from the germline V gene are KGHSH and LQKENI. The V end was cut by 6 bases, the J end by 3 bases, with 14 bases between. As DNA, the CDR3 is TGTGCCAGCTCGCAGGGGACGCGATACACCGGGGAGCTGTTTTTT. This sequence encodes CASSQGTRYTGELFF.

The V call is TRBV3-1 (or the pseudogene TRBV3-2), the J call TRBJ1-1; D unresolved. CDR3 length: 14 residues. Trimming left V 4 bases short and J 0 bases short, with 9 bases between. CDR1 and CDR2 from the germline V gene are LGHDT and YNNKEL (reference sequence). The CDR3 DNA follows: TGTGCCAGCAGCCCTCAGGCGATGAACACTGAAGCTTTCTTT. Protein product: CASSPQAMNTEAFF.